This T cell receptor beta chain appears in the sequencing data of a study of T cell responses to AZD1222 COVID-19 vaccine. The repertoire was sequenced with immunoSEQ multiplex PCR; TCRdb's copy has only in-frame clones and lacks some. Of about 160,000 clones listed, approximately 89% are singletons. This clone was recorded once. Unmatched junction bases numbered 8, after V lost 0 bases and J lost 3 bases. CDR3 length: 18 amino acids. Germline V CDR1 and CDR2: SGHNT, YENEEA. This sequence originates from an adult in good health. The chain has TRBV11-3 and TRBJ2-1, with TRBD1 identical over 10 bases. The material sequenced was peripheral blood, taken on day 0 of AZD1222 vaccination. CDR3 coding DNA: TGTGCCAGCAGCTTAGACGGGACAGGACAGGGGGTCTACAATGAGCAGTTCTTC. Translation gives CASSLDGTGQGVYNEQFF.